The 15 T cell receptor beta chains listed next were all sequenced from one sample in a study of blood T cell repertoires in COVID-19. This table comes from immunoSEQ multiplex PCR, and its TCRdb copy is limited to in-frame clones, with some not included. The sample yields fewer than 400,000 clones, roughly 90% seen once. Sequencing used PBMCs or T cells enriched from blood (not recorded which). The source is a woman aged 25-40 years who had recovered from COVID-19.

V gene TRBV9 combines with J gene TRBJ2-5; possibly TRBD2 for D (6 bases). Trimming cost V 3 bases and J 1 base, with 13 bases left between them. The CDR3 spans 15 residues. From germline, CDR1 is SGDLS and CDR2 YYNGEE. The CDR3 reads CASSAAPGGQETQYF. The CDR3 nucleotides read TGTGCCAGCAGCGCCGCCCCCGGGGGCCAAGAGACCCAGTACTTC.

This clone appeared once. The J gene is TRBJ1-1, the V gene TRBV28, with D perhaps matching TRBD1 (5 bases). This CDR3 has 11 residues. Germline V gene lookup returns CDR1 MDHEN and CDR2 SYDVKM. Trimming pared 5 bases from V and 7 bases from J, leaving 8 bases between. The CDR3 protein is CASSRQFEAFF. The CDR3 DNA reads as TGTGCCAGCAGTCGACAGTTTGAAGCTTTCTTT.

The V call is TRBV24-1, the J call TRBJ1-2, with 8 bases fitting TRBD1. The germline gives CDR1 KGHDR, CDR2 SFDVKD. V shed 4 bases and J 6 bases; nucleotides not matched to a gene: 6. This CDR3 region has 14 residues. The CDR3 reads CATSDRTGPHGYTF. The CDR3 region has the DNA TGTGCCACCAGTGACAGGACAGGGCCCCATGGCTACACCTTC.

The V call is TRBV18, the J call TRBJ1-6; TRBD1 aligns across 11 bases. V dropped 1 base and J dropped 10; count of bases not matched to a gene: 3. The germline gives CDR1 KGHSH, CDR2 LQKENI. CDR3 length: 15 amino acids. The CDR3 DNA sequence: TGTGCCAGCTCACCACGGGGACAGGGGGGATCACCCCTCCACTTT. Translating gives CASSPRGQGGSPLHF.

The rearrangement joins TRBV20-1 to TRBJ1-1; D gene uncertain. The V end lost 5 bases, the J end lost 1 base, and 11 bases lay between the germline ends. CDR3 length: 13 amino acids. The germline V gene has CDR1 DFQATT and CDR2 SNEGSKA (reference sequence). The CDR3 here is CSAGGRSNTEAFF. The CDR3 DNA reads TGCAGTGCTGGTGGCAGATCGAACACTGAAGCTTTCTTT.

V is TRBV18 and J is TRBJ2-2, with TRBD1 matching over 7 bases. Germline loops: CDR1 KGHSH, CDR2 LQKENI. Trimming cost V 4 bases and J 6 bases; bases outside gene matches: 2. The CDR3 has 13 residues. The DNA of the CDR3 is TGTGCCAGCTCACTACAGGGGTCCGGGGAGCTGTTTTTT. As protein: CASSLQGSGELFF.

This chain links TRBV29-1 with TRBJ1-4; 8 nucleotides match TRBD1. This CDR3 has 15 residues. From germline, CDR1 is SQVTM and CDR2 ANQGSEA. V dropped 6 bases and J dropped 2; count of bases not matched to a gene: 8. The CDR3 loop is CSVHTTGVTNEKLFF. CDR3 DNA: TGCAGCGTCCATACGACAGGGGTGACTAATGAAAAACTGTTTTTT.

This chain links TRBV4-3 with TRBJ1-2, with D possibly TRBD1 on 6 matching bases. Deletions cut 4 bases from V and 1 base from J, with 22 bases between. The CDR3 sequence is 18 residues long. Germline V gene lookup returns CDR1 LGHNA and CDR2 YSLEER. This chain's CDR3 is CASSPEPRTATFNYGYTF. DNA for the CDR3: TGCGCCAGCAGCCCTGAGCCGCGGACAGCTACTTTTAACTATGGCTACACCTTC.

The table lists this clone with a count of one. The chain joins TRBV5-1 to TRBJ1-1; 10 positions agree with TRBD1. V shed 4 bases, J shed 0 bases, and the junction held 3 bases outside the gene matches. The CDR3 is made up of 15 amino acids. Germline lookup yields CDR1 SGHRS and CDR2 YFSETQ. The CDR3 coding sequence is TGCGCCAGCAGCCGGACAGGGGGTATGAACACTGAAGCTTTCTTT. Amino acids: CASSRTGGMNTEAFF.

This sequence joins TRBV28 and TRBJ1-3; 9 nucleotides match TRBD1. J lost 1 base, V lost 1 base, and 11 bases had no gene match. CDR3 size: 19 residues. CDR1 MDHEN and CDR2 SYDVKM come from the germline V gene. Written as DNA, the CDR3 is TGTGCCAGCAGTTTATCGGGGACAGGGAGACCCGATTCTGGAAACACCATATATTTT. This gives the protein CASSLSGTGRPDSGNTIYF.

V is TRBV18 and J is TRBJ2-1; 13 nucleotides align to TRBD2. Germline CDR1 reads KGHSH; CDR2 reads LQKENI. V shed 3 bases, J shed 10 bases, and the junction held 9 bases outside the gene matches. The CDR3 has 16 amino acids. Here the CDR3 DNA reads TGTGCCAGCTCACCCGAGACTAGCGGGGGGACCGGGGAGCAGTTCTTC. It codes for CASSPETSGGTGEQFF.

The CDR3 bases are TGTGCCAGCACCCCGACAGGGGGAGGGGGTATCGAGCAGTACTTC. Translated: CASTPTGGGGIEQYF. The chain joins TRBV28 to TRBJ2-7, with 9 bases identical to TRBD1. With V trimmed by 7 bases and J by 6 bases, 13 bases remained unmatched. Germline V lookup: CDR1 MDHEN, CDR2 SYDVKM. The CDR3 runs 15 residues.

V and J are TRBV28 and TRBJ2-1, with D perhaps matching TRBD2 (6 bases). The germline V gene encodes CDR1 MDHEN and CDR2 SYDVKM. V gave up 3 bases and J gave up 5 bases, with 8 bases separating them. The CDR3 runs 13 residues. CDR3 sequence: CASSLWGDNEQFF. CDR3 nucleotide sequence: TGTGCCAGCAGTTTGTGGGGGGACAATGAGCAGTTCTTC.

The rearrangement uses TRBV7-2 and TRBJ2-5; a weak D match, TRBD2 (6 bases). CDR1 is SGHTA and CDR2 is FQGNSA in the germline V gene. Deletions cut 4 bases from V and 5 bases from J, with 17 bases between. The CDR3 has 15 amino acids. This CDR3 reads CASSSRLGEGETQYF. DNA for the CDR3: TGTGCCAGCAGCTCCCGACTAGGGGAAGGGGAGACCCAGTACTTC.

The V and J genes are TRBV11-3 and TRBJ2-7, with unresolved D. This CDR3 region has 14 residues. CDR1 SGHNT and CDR2 YENEEA come from the germline V gene. V was clipped by 5 bases and J by 5 bases, with 16 bases between them. The CDR3 DNA sequence: TGTGCCAGCAGCATGCCCTTGCTTGAGCACGAGCAGTACTTC. This codes for CASSMPLLEHEQYF.